Listed below are T cell receptor beta chains from one sample, sequenced in a study of blood T cell repertoires in COVID-19. Profiling relied on immunoSEQ multiplex PCR, and the TCRdb table lists in-frame clones only, not all of them. The repertoire consists of 56,000 or so clones, with 80% to 85% occurring once and the leading ten covering over 10%. The specimen was peripheral blood. The receptors here all came from a woman aged 80 or over with acute or convalescent COVID-19. The CDR3 runs from the conserved cysteine through the conserved F or W. D genes are given only for firm matches. Clone size is shown for a subset of rows, as once, few, many or a class of expanded clone.

size	V	D	J	DNA	CDR3
.	TRBV7-8	.	TRBJ1-2	TGTGCCAGCAGCTCCGGGACAACTAACTATGGCTACACCTTC	CASSSGTTNYGYTF
.	TRBV24-1	TRBD2	TRBJ2-5	TGTGCCACCAGTGAGGGAAGCGGGGCTAGGGAGACCCAGTACTTC	CATSEGSGARETQYF
.	TRBV4-1	TRBD2	TRBJ2-7	TGCGCCAGCAGCCAAGATCCTTCGGGACTAGCGGGACGCGAGCAGTACTTC	CASSQDPSGLAGREQYF
.	TRBV5-1	.	TRBJ2-2	TGCGCCAGCACCCCCACAGGGGGAGGGGACGGGGAGCTGTTTTTT	CASTPTGGGDGELFF
.	TRBV7-2	.	TRBJ2-1	TGTGCCAGCAGCTTAGCCGCGGGCACGCCTTACTACAATGAGCAGTTCTTC	CASSLAAGTPYYNEQFF
.	TRBV18	TRBD2	TRBJ2-5	TGTGCCAGCTCACGAGGACTAGCGGGGGGGAATGAACAAGAGACCCAGTACTTC	CASSRGLAGGNEQETQYF
.	TRBV9	TRBD1	TRBJ1-2	TGTGCCAGCAGCGTAGCTACTGGACAGGGGTATGGCTACACCTTC	CASSVATGQGYGYTF
.	TRBV19	.	TRBJ1-4	TGTGCCAGCAATACAGGGCAGGGTGAAAAACTGTTTTTT	CASNTGQGEKLFF
few	TRBV5-8	.	TRBJ2-7	TGTGCCAGCAGCCCGGACATCCTGGGGGAGCAGTACTTC	CASSPDILGEQYF
.	TRBV9	TRBD2	TRBJ2-2	TGTGCCAGCAGCGTAGACCGGGGGGGGACCGGGGAGCTGTTTTTT	CASSVDRGGTGELFF
.	TRBV2	.	TRBJ2-7	TGTGCCAGCAACGTCAGAGGGTACTCCTACGAGCAGTACTTC	CASNVRGYSYEQYF
.	TRBV6-2/TRBV6-3	.	TRBJ1-2	TGTGCCAGCAGCCATTCCCTTAAAACCAGGGAATCGGGCTATGGCTACACCTTC	CASSHSLKTRESGYGYTF
.	TRBV28	.	TRBJ1-6	TGTGCCAGCAGTTTAAGATTCCGGACAGATTCACCCCTCCACTTT	CASSLRFRTDSPLHF
.	TRBV6-5	.	TRBJ1-2	TGTGCCAGCAGTTACGCAGGGCATGGCTACACCTTC	CASSYAGHGYTF
.	TRBV6-1	TRBD2	TRBJ2-7	TGTGCCAGCAGTGAAGCACCGGGGGGGCGTTACGAGCAGTACTTC	CASSEAPGGRYEQYF
.	TRBV28	.	TRBJ1-2	.	CASILGGGPGGYTF
.	TRBV11-3	TRBD2	TRBJ2-7	TGTGCCAGCAGCTGGACTAGCGGGGGCCCGGGGTTTTCCTACGAGCAGTACTTC	CASSWTSGGPGFSYEQYF
few	TRBV11-3	.	TRBJ1-1	TGTGCCAGCAGCAAAGGACAGACAAACACTGAAGCTTTCTTT	CASSKGQTNTEAFF
.	TRBV14	.	TRBJ1-2	TGTGCCAGCAGCCAAGATGGGCCAGGGATGAGTGGCTACACCTTC	CASSQDGPGMSGYTF
.	TRBV4-2	TRBD1	TRBJ2-7	TGTGCCAGCAGCCAAACGGGGCAGGGGGCCGCCGAGCAGTACTTC	CASSQTGQGAAEQYF
.	TRBV3-1/TRBV3-2	.	TRBJ1-1	TGTGCCAGCAGCCAGGCTATGGACTTTATGAACACTGAAGCTTTCTTT	CASSQAMDFMNTEAFF
.	TRBV3-1/TRBV3-2	.	TRBJ1-2	TGTGCCAGCAGCCAAGTTTCTGGGGGCAAGGGCTACACCTTC	CASSQVSGGKGYTF
.	TRBV12-5	TRBD1	TRBJ2-5	TGTGCTAGTGGTTTGATACAGGGGTCAGGACTCGGGGAGACCCAGTACTTC	CASGLIQGSGLGETQYF
.	TRBV19	TRBD1	TRBJ1-6	TGTGCCAGTAGCACCTGGACAGGGGATTCACCCCTCCACTTT	CASSTWTGDSPLHF
.	TRBV7-9	.	TRBJ1-5	TGTGCCAGCAGCTACTCGGGGAATAGCAATCAGCCCCAGCATTTT	CASSYSGNSNQPQHF
.	TRBV21-1	.	TRBJ1-1	TGTGCCAGCAGCCGACGCCTCCCGACAGGTTCGAGCGAAGCTTTCTTT	CASSRRLPTGSSEAFF
.	TRBV3-1/TRBV3-2	.	TRBJ2-7	TGTGCCAGCAGCCCCCGCGGAGGGGGCGTTTCCTACGAGCAGTACTTC	CASSPRGGGVSYEQYF
.	TRBV3-1/TRBV3-2	TRBD1	TRBJ2-1	TGTGCCAGCAGCCAAGGAGGGGGCCCTCTCAATGAGCAGTTCTTC	CASSQGGGPLNEQFF
.	TRBV9	.	TRBJ1-6	TGTGCCAGCAGCGGAAGCCGCCCACCCCTCCACTTT	CASSGSRPPLHF
.	TRBV29-1	TRBD2	TRBJ2-5	TGCAGCGTAGGACTAGCGTCGGAGACCCAGTACTTC	CSVGLASETQYF
.	TRBV6-1	.	TRBJ1-2	TGTGCCAGCAGTGAAACAGGGAACTATGGCTACACCTTC	CASSETGNYGYTF
.	TRBV25-1	TRBD2	TRBJ2-3	TGTGCCAGCAAGCCCGAGCGGGGGGGCGGAGGAGATACGCAGTATTTT	CASKPERGGGGDTQYF
.	TRBV27	.	TRBJ2-2	TGTGCCAGCAGTTTAGAACAGAACACCGGGGAGCTGTTTTTT	CASSLEQNTGELFF
.	TRBV12-3/TRBV12-4	TRBD1	TRBJ1-2	TGTGCCAGCAGCCCCCGGGACAGGGGGTCTCTCACCTTC	CASSPRDRGSLTF
.	TRBV6-5	.	TRBJ1-4	TGTGCCAGCAGAATCGGGGGGGCAACTAATGAAAAACTGTTTTTT	CASRIGGATNEKLFF
.	TRBV5-4	.	TRBJ1-2	TGTGCCAGCAGCCTTGTGGAGGGAGCTTATGGCTACACCTTC	CASSLVEGAYGYTF
.	TRBV19	.	TRBJ2-3	TGTGCCAGTGGCCTTACGAATACGCAGTATTTT	CASGLTNTQYF
.	TRBV3-1/TRBV3-2	TRBD1	TRBJ1-2	TGTGCCAGCAGCCACACAGACAGGGGATCTGGCTACACCTTC	CASSHTDRGSGYTF
.	TRBV5-4	TRBD2	TRBJ2-1	TGTGCCAGCAGACGACTAGCGGGAGATAATGAGCAGTTCTTC	CASRRLAGDNEQFF